These 18 T cell receptor beta chains share one sample of origin, sequenced in a study of cytomegalovirus exposure and HLA in healthy donors (dated by TCRdb to about 2017). Libraries came from the immunoSEQ multiplex PCR assay. A mixture of 60 forward primers for TCR Vbeta segments and 13 reverse primers for TCR Jbeta segments was used in the multiplex PCR. Not all clones reach the TCRdb copy of this immuneACCESS table, which keeps in-frame sequences only. Checked studies attribute under half of the gap to unresolved V genes and leave the rest unexplained. The sample table contains some 120,000 clones; only one count was recorded for 70% to 80% of them. The top ten constitute under 9.5% of the sample. Sequenced material: PBMCs. Receptor source: a woman between 50 and 59 years old in good health and CMV-seropositive.

The chain carries TRBV7-3 and TRBJ2-3, with 8 bases identical to TRBD2. The CDR3 extends over 15 amino acids. V lost 5 bases, J lost 6 bases, and 10 bases stayed unmatched. Germline V lookup: CDR1 SGHTA, CDR2 FQGTGA. The DNA of the CDR3 is TGTGCCAGCAGCCCGGGGACTAGACTCTTGGATACGCAGTATTTT. Translated: CASSPGTRLLDTQYF.

The chain couples TRBV6-5 to TRBJ2-2; D is possibly TRBD2 (6 bases). Deletions cut 4 bases from V and 6 bases from J, with 18 bases between. Germline CDR1 MNHEY, CDR2 SVGAGI. The CDR3 is made up of 16 amino acids. CDR3 nucleotides: TGTGCCAGCAGTTCGGGCCTCGGGAGTGTCTCCGGGGAGCTGTTTTTT. Amino acid sequence: CASSSGLGSVSGELFF.

The chain is built from TRBV9 and TRBJ1-1; maybe TRBD1 (6 bases). CDR1 and CDR2 (germline): SGDLS, YYNGEE. This CDR3 spans 17 amino acids. V was clipped by 4 bases and J by 0 bases, with 19 bases between them. The CDR3 region is CASSSPRGQTLNTEAFF. The CDR3 DNA reads as TGTGCCAGCAGCTCCCCTCGTGGACAGACCTTGAACACTGAAGCTTTCTTT. The full variable domain, with the rest looked up from reference TRBV9 and TRBJ1-1, is DSGVTQTPKHLITATGQRVTLRCSPRSGDLSVYWYQQSLDQGLQFLIQYYNGEERAKGNILERFSAQQFPDLHSELNLSSLELGDSALYFCASSSPRGQTLNTEAFFGQGTRLTVV.

The rearrangement joins TRBV5-1 to TRBJ2-3; 15 nucleotides match TRBD2. Germline V gives CDR1 SGHRS, CDR2 YFSETQ. V gave up 2 bases and J gave up 2 bases; unmatched junction bases: 6. The CDR3 runs to 18 residues. CDR3 loop: CASSLGTSGRKSTDTQYF. CDR3 sequence (DNA): TGCGCCAGCAGCTTAGGGACTAGCGGGAGGAAGTCCACAGATACGCAGTATTTT.

V is TRBV18 and J is TRBJ1-1; 7 nucleotides match TRBD1. V dropped 6 bases and J dropped 5; count of bases not matched to a gene: 9. This CDR3 is built from 14 residues. Germline V gives CDR1 KGHSH, CDR2 LQKENI. The CDR3 DNA is TGTGCCAGCTCCCCCGACAGGGTAGGGACTGAAGCTTTCTTT. This codes for CASSPDRVGTEAFF.

The chain carries TRBV7-2 and TRBJ1-4; 7 bases align to TRBD1. Germline V gives CDR1 SGHTA, CDR2 FQGNSA. The CDR3 contains 16 residues. V was clipped by 4 bases and J by 0 bases; unmatched bases: 5. The CDR3 sequence is CASSSGGFATNEKLFF. CDR3 bases: TGTGCCAGCAGCTCAGGGGGATTTGCAACTAATGAAAAACTGTTTTTT.

The chain has TRBV4-2 and TRBJ2-7, with 7 bases matching TRBD2. V was clipped by 8 bases and J by 6 bases; unmatched bases: 10. The germline CDR1 and CDR2 sequences are LGHNA and YNFKEQ. This CDR3 is 13 amino acids long. CDR3 region: CASSTTGGSEQYF. For the CDR3, the DNA is TGTGCCAGCTCAACCACGGGAGGTTCCGAGCAGTACTTC.

This clone was detected only once. The chain couples TRBV5-4 to TRBJ1-2; D is unresolved. Germline CDR1 reads SGHNT; CDR2 reads YYREEE (reference sequence). The V and J ends lost 4 bases and 2 bases respectively, with 12 bases between them. CDR3 length: 14 amino acids. The chain's CDR3 is CASSRGPDNYGYTF. Here the CDR3 DNA reads TGTGCCAGCAGCCGTGGGCCAGACAACTATGGCTACACCTTC.

This rearrangement joins TRBV21-1 to TRBJ2-7; the table's D call, TRBD2, was not checked against the DNA. TRBV21-1 is shown as a pseudogene. This CDR3 has 16 residues. This CDR3 is CASSPPRPSGTYEQYF. CDR3 DNA: TGTGCCAGCAGCCCCCCTCGGCCCAGCGGGACCTACGAGCAGTACTTC.

This sequence joins TRBV6-5 and TRBJ1-4; D remains unclear. Germline V gives CDR1 MNHEY, CDR2 SVGAGI. The CDR3 is made up of 14 amino acids. V was trimmed by 5 bases and J by 0 bases, leaving 7 bases between them. In DNA, the CDR3 is TGTGCCAGCAGTCCTTTTGCAACTAATGAAAAACTGTTTTTT. Residues: CASSPFATNEKLFF.

The chain employs TRBV7-9 and TRBJ1-4; 8 bases line up with TRBD1. CDR1 SEHNR and CDR2 FQNEAQ come from the germline V gene (reference sequence). This CDR3 contains 14 residues. Trimming at V came to 1 base and at J to 6 bases, leaving 1 base not matched to a gene. The CDR3 region is CASSLGQGYEKLFF. Written as DNA, the CDR3 is TGTGCCAGCAGCTTAGGACAGGGGTATGAAAAACTGTTTTTT. Full variable domain (missing parts from reference TRBV7-9 and TRBJ1-4): DTGVSQNPRHKITKRGQNVTFRCDPISEHNRLYWYRQTLGQGPEFLTYFQNEAQLEKSRLLSDRFSAERPKGSFSTLEIQRTEQGDSAMYLCASSLGQGYEKLFFGSGTQLSVL.

The rearrangement joins TRBV19 to TRBJ2-3; 7 bases align to TRBD1. The V gene end was trimmed by 10 bases and the J gene end by 4 bases; junction bases not matched to a gene: 8. CDR3 length: 13 residues. Germline V gene sequence: CDR1 LNHDA, CDR2 SQIVND (reference sequence). DNA for the CDR3: TGTGCCACCAATAACCAGGGGGCAGATACGCAGTATTTT. Encoded protein: CATNNQGADTQYF.

V is TRBV2 and J is TRBJ2-7, with D possibly TRBD2 on 6 matching bases. The V end lost 3 bases, the J end lost 12 bases, and 15 bases lay between the germline ends. CDR1 and CDR2 (germline): SNHLY, FYNNEI. The length of the CDR3 is 12 residues. The CDR3 DNA reads as TGTGCCAGCAGTGAGGGACTTCCCAAACGGTACTTC. Encoded protein: CASSEGLPKRYF.

CDR3: CSANSRWTQYF. The CDR3 nucleotides are TGCAGTGCTAATAGTCGGTGGACCCAGTACTTC. The chain recombines TRBV20-1 with TRBJ2-5, with D unclear. Germline assignment: CDR1 DFQATT and CDR2 SNEGSKA (reference sequence). The CDR3 loop spans 11 amino acids. V dropped 4 bases and J dropped 7 bases, with 10 bases sitting between them.

J is TRBJ2-1 and V is TRBV30, with 12 positions matching TRBD2. From germline, CDR1 is GTSNPN and CDR2 SVGIG (reference sequence). V lost 4 bases and J lost 9; bases outside the gene matches: 7. The CDR3 runs to 14 residues. The CDR3 DNA reads as TGTGCCTGGACCCGGACTAGCGGGATCGGTGAGCAGTTCTTC. Translated: CAWTRTSGIGEQFF.

The rearrangement uses TRBV29-1 and TRBJ2-3; D unresolved. Germline CDR1 is SQVTM and CDR2 is ANQGSEA. V gave up 5 bases and J gave up 0 bases, with 9 bases separating them. This CDR3 is 13 amino acids long. This chain's CDR3 is CSVRVSSTDTQYF. The CDR3 DNA follows: TGCAGCGTTCGTGTTTCTAGCACAGATACGCAGTATTTT.

This sequence joins TRBV2 and TRBJ2-7; D is unresolved. Germline V gene data show CDR1 as SNHLY and CDR2 as FYNNEI. Between the trimmed V and J ends, which lost 4 bases and 6 bases, there was a span of 13 bases. This CDR3 has 13 amino acids. In nucleotides, the CDR3 is TGTGCCAGCAGTGTCGGCCTATCGGGCGAGCAGTACTTC. This encodes CASSVGLSGEQYF.

The chain carries TRBV21-1 and TRBJ1-2; the table's D call, TRBD1, has no DNA check behind it. TRBV21-1 is marked as a pseudogene. The length of the CDR3 is 16 residues. CDR3 amino acids: CASSKSTGMANYGYTF. The CDR3, as DNA: TGTGCCAGCAGCAAATCGACAGGGATGGCCAACTATGGCTACACCTTC.